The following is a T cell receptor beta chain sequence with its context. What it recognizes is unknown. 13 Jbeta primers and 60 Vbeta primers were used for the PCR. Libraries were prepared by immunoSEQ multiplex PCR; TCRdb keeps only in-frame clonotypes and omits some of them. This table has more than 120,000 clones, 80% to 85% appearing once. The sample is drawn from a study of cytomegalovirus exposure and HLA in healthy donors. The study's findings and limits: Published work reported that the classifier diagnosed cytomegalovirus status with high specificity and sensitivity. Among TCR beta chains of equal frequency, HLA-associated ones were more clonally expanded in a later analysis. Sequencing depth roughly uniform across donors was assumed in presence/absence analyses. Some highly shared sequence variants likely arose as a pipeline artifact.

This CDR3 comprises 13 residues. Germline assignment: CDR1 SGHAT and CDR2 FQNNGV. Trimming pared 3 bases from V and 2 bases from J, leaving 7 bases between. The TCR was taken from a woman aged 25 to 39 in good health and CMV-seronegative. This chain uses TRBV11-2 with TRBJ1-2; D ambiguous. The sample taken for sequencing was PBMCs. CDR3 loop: CASSFRGNYGYTF. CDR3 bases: TGTGCCAGCAGCTTTCGAGGGAACTATGGCTACACCTTC.